This T cell receptor (beta chain) came from a study of cytomegalovirus exposure and HLA in healthy donors. Study overall: The same platform as the roughly 700 first-cohort repertoires was used for the 95 to 150 validation repertoires, a later analysis reported.

As concerns this clone: Its antigen remains unidentified.

Study results and caveats: The study listed approximately 170 cytomegalovirus-associated TCR beta chains.

Germline V CDR1 and CDR2: KGHSH, LQKENI. The CDR3 runs 14 residues. J lost 5 bases, V lost 6 bases, and 4 bases had no gene match. The table came from immunoSEQ multiplex PCR; TCRdb's copy has only in-frame clones and leaves some out. The sample lists some 140,000 clones; about 86% were seen once. Material for sequencing was PBMCs. This receptor was taken from a man in his late teens or twenties in good health and CMV-seropositive. The rearrangement links TRBV18 to TRBJ2-1; 10 bases are a match to TRBD1. The DNA for the CDR3 is TGTGCCAGCTCGCAAGACAGGGGGCACAATGAGCAGTTCTTC. This gives the protein CASSQDRGHNEQFF.